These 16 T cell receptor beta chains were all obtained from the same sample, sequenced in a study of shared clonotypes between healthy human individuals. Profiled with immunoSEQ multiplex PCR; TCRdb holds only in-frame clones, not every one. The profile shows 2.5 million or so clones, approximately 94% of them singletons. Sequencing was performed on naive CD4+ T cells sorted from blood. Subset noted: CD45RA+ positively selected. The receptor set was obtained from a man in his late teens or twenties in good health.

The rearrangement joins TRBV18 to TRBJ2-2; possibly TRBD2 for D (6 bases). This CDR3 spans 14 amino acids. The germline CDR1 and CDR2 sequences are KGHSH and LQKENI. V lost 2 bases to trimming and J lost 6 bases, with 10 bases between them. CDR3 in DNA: TGTGCCAGCTCACCATTTGGGGAGGCCGGGGAGCTGTTTTTT. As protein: CASSPFGEAGELFF.

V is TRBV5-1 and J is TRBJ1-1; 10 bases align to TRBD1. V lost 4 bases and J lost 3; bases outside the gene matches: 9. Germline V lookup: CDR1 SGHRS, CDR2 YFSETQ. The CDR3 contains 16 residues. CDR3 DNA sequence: TGCGCCAGCAGCCCGGGGGACAGGGGCGTGGACACTGAAGCTTTCTTT. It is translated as CASSPGDRGVDTEAFF.

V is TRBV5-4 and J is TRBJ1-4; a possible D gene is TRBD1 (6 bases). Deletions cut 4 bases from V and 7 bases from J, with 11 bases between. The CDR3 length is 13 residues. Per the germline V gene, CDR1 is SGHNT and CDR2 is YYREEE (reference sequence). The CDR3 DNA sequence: TGTGCCAGCAGCATACAGGGAGGTGAAAAACTGTTTTTT. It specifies CASSIQGGEKLFF.

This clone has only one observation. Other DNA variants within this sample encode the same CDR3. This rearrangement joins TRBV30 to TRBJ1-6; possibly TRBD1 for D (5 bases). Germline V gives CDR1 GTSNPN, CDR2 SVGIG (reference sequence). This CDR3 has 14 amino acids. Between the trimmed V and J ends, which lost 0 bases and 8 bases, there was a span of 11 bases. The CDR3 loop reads CAWSVRQGDSPLHF. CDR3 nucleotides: TGTGCCTGGAGTGTACGCCAGGGTGATTCACCCCTCCACTTT.

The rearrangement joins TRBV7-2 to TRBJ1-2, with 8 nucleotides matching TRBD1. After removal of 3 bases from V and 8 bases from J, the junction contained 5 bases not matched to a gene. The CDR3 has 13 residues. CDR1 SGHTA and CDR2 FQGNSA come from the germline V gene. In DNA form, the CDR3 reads TGTGCCAGCAGCTTCGAACAGGGGGGAGGCTACACCTTC. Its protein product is CASSFEQGGGYTF.

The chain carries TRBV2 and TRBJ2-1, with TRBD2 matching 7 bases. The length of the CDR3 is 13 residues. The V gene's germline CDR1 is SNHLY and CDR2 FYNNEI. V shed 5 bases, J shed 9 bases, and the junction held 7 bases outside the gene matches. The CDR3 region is CASSPGLVGEQFF. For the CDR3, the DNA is TGTGCCAGCAGTCCCGGACTAGTGGGTGAGCAGTTCTTC.

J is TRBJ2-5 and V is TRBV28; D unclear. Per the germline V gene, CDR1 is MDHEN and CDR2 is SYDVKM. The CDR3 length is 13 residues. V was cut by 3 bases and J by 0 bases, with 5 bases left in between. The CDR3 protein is CASSLRNQETQYF. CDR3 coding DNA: TGTGCCAGCAGTTTGCGGAACCAAGAGACCCAGTACTTC.

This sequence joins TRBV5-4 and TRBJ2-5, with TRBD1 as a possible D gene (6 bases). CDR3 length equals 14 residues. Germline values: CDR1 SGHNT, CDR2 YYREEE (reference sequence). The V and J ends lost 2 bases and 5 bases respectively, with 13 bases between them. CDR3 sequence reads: CASSFTGMRETQYF. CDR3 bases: TGTGCCAGCAGCTTTACAGGGATGCGGGAGACCCAGTACTTC.

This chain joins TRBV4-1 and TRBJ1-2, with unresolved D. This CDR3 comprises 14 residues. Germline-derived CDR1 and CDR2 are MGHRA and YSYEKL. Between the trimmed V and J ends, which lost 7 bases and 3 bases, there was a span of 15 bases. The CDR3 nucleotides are TGCGCCAGCACCGAGGCCCTTCAGGACTATGGCTACACCTTC. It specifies CASTEALQDYGYTF.

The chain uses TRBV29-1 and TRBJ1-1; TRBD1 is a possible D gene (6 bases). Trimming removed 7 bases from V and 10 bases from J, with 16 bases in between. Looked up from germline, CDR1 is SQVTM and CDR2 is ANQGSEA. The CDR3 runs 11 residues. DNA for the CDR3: TGCAGCGCCCGGCAGGGGCAGTTAGCTTTCTTT. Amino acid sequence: CSARQGQLAFF. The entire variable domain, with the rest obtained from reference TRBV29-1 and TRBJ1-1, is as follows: SAVISQKPSRDICQRGTSLTIQCQVDSQVTMMFWYRQQPGQSLTLIATANQGSEATYESGFVIDKFPISRPNLTFSTLTVSNMSPEDSSIYLCSARQGQLAFFGQGTRLTVV.

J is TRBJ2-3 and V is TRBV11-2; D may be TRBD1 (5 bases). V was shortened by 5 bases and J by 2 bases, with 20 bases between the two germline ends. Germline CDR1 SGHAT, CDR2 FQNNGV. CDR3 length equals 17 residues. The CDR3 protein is CASSPTVVGRATDTQYF. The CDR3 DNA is TGTGCCAGCAGCCCTACGGTCGTAGGCAGGGCCACAGATACGCAGTATTTT.

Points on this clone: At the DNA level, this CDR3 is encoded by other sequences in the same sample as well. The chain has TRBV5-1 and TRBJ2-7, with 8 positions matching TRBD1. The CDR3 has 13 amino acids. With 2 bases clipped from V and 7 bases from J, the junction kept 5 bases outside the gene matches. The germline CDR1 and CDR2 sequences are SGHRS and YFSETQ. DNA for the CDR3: TGCGCCAGCAGCTTCAGGGGGCCTGGTGAGCAGTACTTC. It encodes CASSFRGPGEQYF.

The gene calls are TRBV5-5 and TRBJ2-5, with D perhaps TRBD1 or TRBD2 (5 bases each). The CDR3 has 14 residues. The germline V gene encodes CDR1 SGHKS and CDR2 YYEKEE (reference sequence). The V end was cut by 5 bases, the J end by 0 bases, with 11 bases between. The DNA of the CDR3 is TGTGCCAGCAGTCAAGAGGGGCACCAAGAGACCCAGTACTTC. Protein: CASSQEGHQETQYF.

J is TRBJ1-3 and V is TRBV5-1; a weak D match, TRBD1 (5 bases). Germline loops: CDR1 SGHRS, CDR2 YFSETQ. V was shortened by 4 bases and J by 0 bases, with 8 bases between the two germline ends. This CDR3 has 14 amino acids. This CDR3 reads CASSRGISGNTIYF. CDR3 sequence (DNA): TGCGCCAGCAGCCGGGGCATCTCTGGAAACACCATATATTTT. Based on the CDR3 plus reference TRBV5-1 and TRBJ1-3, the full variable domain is KAGVTQTPRYLIKTRGQQVTLSCSPISGHRSVSWYQQTPGQGLQFLFEYFSETQRNKGNFPGRFSGRQFSNSRSEMNVSTLELGDSALYLCASSRGISGNTIYFGEGSWLTVV.

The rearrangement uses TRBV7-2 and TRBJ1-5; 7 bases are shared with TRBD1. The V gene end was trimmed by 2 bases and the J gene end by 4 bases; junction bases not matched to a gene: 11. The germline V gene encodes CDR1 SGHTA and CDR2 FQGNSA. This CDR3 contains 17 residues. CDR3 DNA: TGTGCCAGCAGCTTAACAGGGGTTGGAGTTAAGAATCAGCCCCAGCATTTT. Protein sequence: CASSLTGVGVKNQPQHF.

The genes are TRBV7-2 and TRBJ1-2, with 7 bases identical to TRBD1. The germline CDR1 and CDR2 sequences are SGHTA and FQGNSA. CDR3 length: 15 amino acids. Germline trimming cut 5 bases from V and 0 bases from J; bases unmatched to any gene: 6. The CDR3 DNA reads TGTGCCAGCAGCAGTTACAGGGGAACTAACTATGGCTACACCTTC. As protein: CASSSYRGTNYGYTF. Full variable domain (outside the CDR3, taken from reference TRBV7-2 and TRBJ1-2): GAGVSQSPSNKVTEKGKDVELRCDPISGHTALYWYRQSLGQGLEFLIYFQGNSAPDKSGLPSDRFSAERTGGSVSTLTIQRTQQEDSAVYLCASSSYRGTNYGYTFGSGTRLTVV.